This T cell receptor (beta chain) was observed in a study of long-term antiretroviral therapy in people with HIV. With 1 base clipped from V and 9 bases from J, the junction kept 11 bases outside the gene matches. The germline gives CDR1 MNHEY, CDR2 SMNVEV (reference sequence). The CDR3 consists of 17 residues. This was the immunoSEQ v3.0 assay at survey level. Data came from immunoSEQ multiplex PCR; TCRdb stores just in-frame clones and leaves some out. The sample comprises 20,000 to 25,000 clones, 84% of which are singletons, and about 19% rests with the top ten. The source is a man aged 18-30 years with HIV. The V gene is TRBV27, the J gene TRBJ1-6, with 8 bases that match TRBD1. The sample was unsorted PBMCs, taken 0.1 years before starting antiretroviral therapy. The CDR3 is CASSLFPPRQGLSPLHF. The CDR3 DNA sequence: TGTGCCAGCAGTTTATTTCCCCCTCGACAGGGGCTTTCACCCCTCCACTTT.